This TCR beta chain was captured by sequencing in a study of T cell clones after liver transplantation. In the study overall: TCRbeta sequencing after a pre-transplant mixed lymphocyte reaction identified graft-donor-reactive clones, later tracked in post-transplant blood. Apart from a few HCV-positive recipients, transplants were for non-autoimmune, non-viral reasons.

Overall study findings and caveats: Circulating graft-donor-reactive CD4 TCRbeta sequences fell significantly post-transplant in most of the 8 subjects. In a couple of subjects, few donor cells limited the measurable donor-reactive repertoire.

Comment on this clone: No antigen is known for it.

This table comes from immunoSEQ multiplex PCR, and its TCRdb copy is limited to in-frame clones, with some not included. The table records approximately 100,000 clones, 84% of them present only once. The V end was cut by 3 bases, the J end by 3 bases, with 11 bases between. The germline gives CDR1 GTSNPN, CDR2 SVGIG (reference sequence). The CDR3 has 13 amino acids. The chain carries TRBV30 and TRBJ1-1, with TRBD1 as a possible D gene (5 bases). Sequencing was performed on CD4+ T cells from blood, taken around 4 years after liver transplant. This receptor was identified in a human patient who received a liver transplant. Some T cells may originate from the graft donor. CDR3 sequence reads: CAWRRDRYTEAFF. The CDR3 DNA reads as TGTGCCTGGAGGAGAGACAGATACACTGAAGCTTTCTTT. The full variable domain, its missing parts supplied by reference TRBV30 and TRBJ1-1, is SQTIHQWPATLVQPVGSPLSLECTVEGTSNPNLYWYRQAAGRGLQLLFYSVGIGQISSEVPQNLSASRPQDRQFILSSKKLLLSDSGFYLCAWRRDRYTEAFFGQGTRLTVV.